The 27 T cell receptor beta chains below were found in one sample sequenced in a study of beta chain features in type 1 diabetes. Study findings and constraints: TCRB CDR3s were moderately but significantly shorter in Type 1 diabetes patients in all four CD4+ subsets.

Antigens of these TCRs are unknown. Investigators reverse transcribed all isolated RNA, so they sequenced expressed TCRB transcripts. Only in-frame clones appear in the TCRdb table, and some are missing; sequencing was by immunoSEQ multiplex PCR. The sample yields hundreds of thousands of clones, 11% to 15% seen once. Specimen: naive CD4+ T cells from blood. All receptors derive from a man between 18 and 35 years old with type 1 diabetes.

J is TRBJ1-1 and V is TRBV20-1; a possible D gene is TRBD1 (5 bases). The CDR3 has 11 residues. Germline-derived CDR1 and CDR2 are DFQATT and SNEGSKA (reference sequence). V was clipped by 5 bases and J by 3 bases, with 7 bases between them. The CDR3 DNA sequence: TGCAGTGCTTCAGGGTACACTGAAGCTTTCTTT. Its translation: CSASGYTEAFF.

This clone has a handful of counts. The rearrangement joins TRBV15 to TRBJ2-1; 7 bases align to TRBD1. V gave up 1 base and J gave up 3 bases; unmatched junction bases: 9. From germline, CDR1 is LNHNV and CDR2 YYDKDF (reference sequence). The CDR3 has 17 amino acids. As DNA, the CDR3 is TGTGCCACCAGCAGAGGACTTCGTTGGGACAGCTACAATGAGCAGTTCTTC. This codes for CATSRGLRWDSYNEQFF.

This clone was found a few times. The chain uses TRBV6-6 and TRBJ1-5, with unresolved D. Deletions cut 2 bases from V and 10 bases from J, with 15 bases between. This CDR3 is 14 amino acids long. The V gene's germline CDR1 is MNHNY and CDR2 SVGAGI (reference sequence). CDR3 residues: CASSYPQEGEPQHF. CDR3 DNA: TGTGCCAGCAGTTACCCCCAGGAAGGAGAACCCCAGCATTTT.

This clone came up a few times. The V call is TRBV6-5, the J call TRBJ2-3; TRBD2 matches at 7 bases. V gave up 4 bases and J gave up 5 bases; unmatched junction bases: 0. There are 12 residues in the CDR3. CDR1 and CDR2 from the germline V gene are MNHEY and SVGAGI. Here the CDR3 reads CASSLAGDTQYF. Written as DNA, the CDR3 is TGTGCCAGCAGTTTAGCGGGAGATACGCAGTATTTT.

The rearrangement links TRBV30 to TRBJ2-5; TRBD2 agrees at 9 bases. V lost 4 bases, J lost 5 bases, and 2 bases stayed unmatched. This CDR3 is 12 amino acids long. Germline V gives CDR1 GTSNPN, CDR2 SVGIG (reference sequence). CDR3: CAWTSGMETQYF. In nucleotides, the CDR3 is TGTGCCTGGACTAGCGGGATGGAGACCCAGTACTTC.

CDR3 bases: TGCGCCAGCAGCTTGGGTACTAGCGGGGAGAATGAGCAGTTCTTC. Its protein product is CASSLGTSGENEQFF. This chain joins TRBV5-1 and TRBJ2-1; 10 nucleotides match TRBD2. CDR1 and CDR2 from the germline V gene are SGHRS and YFSETQ. There are 15 residues in the CDR3. The trim removed 0 bases at V and 7 bases at J, leaving 4 bases unmatched.

The chain uses TRBV5-1 and TRBJ2-7; unclear D gene. V lost 0 bases and J lost 2, with 9 bases in between. CDR1 and CDR2 (germline): SGHRS, YFSETQ. There are 14 residues in the CDR3. The CDR3 sequence: CASSLETGPYEQYF. The DNA for the CDR3 is TGCGCCAGCAGCTTGGAAACTGGACCCTACGAGCAGTACTTC.

This clone has a handful of counts. The J gene is TRBJ1-1, the V gene TRBV12-5; possibly TRBD1 for D (5 bases). This CDR3 comprises 16 residues. Germline CDR1 reads LGHNT; CDR2 reads FRNRAP. V dropped 5 bases and J dropped 0 bases, with 16 bases sitting between them. DNA of the CDR3: TGTGCTAGTGGTCAAACCACCGGACACATGAACACTGAAGCTTTCTTT. Translated, it gives CASGQTTGHMNTEAFF.

The rearrangement links TRBV5-1 to TRBJ2-1; D is unresolved. The germline gives CDR1 SGHRS, CDR2 YFSETQ. V lost 4 bases to trimming and J lost 8 bases, with 13 bases between them. CDR3 length equals 13 residues. CDR3 protein: CASSLQIIDEQFF. DNA of the CDR3: TGCGCCAGCAGCCTCCAGATTATCGATGAGCAGTTCTTC. Variable domain in full (rest from reference TRBV5-1 and TRBJ2-1): KAGVTQTPRYLIKTRGQQVTLSCSPISGHRSVSWYQQTPGQGLQFLFEYFSETQRNKGNFPGRFSGRQFSNSRSEMNVSTLELGDSALYLCASSLQIIDEQFFGPGTRLTVL.

This clone was found a few times. The gene calls are TRBV5-6 and TRBJ1-2; 7 nucleotides line up with TRBD1. The CDR3 has 15 residues. Germline CDR1 reads SGHDT; CDR2 reads YYEEEE. The trim removed 4 bases at V and 6 bases at J, leaving 12 bases unmatched. This CDR3 reads CASSHTGTEAHGYTF. The CDR3 DNA reads TGTGCCAGCAGCCATACCGGGACAGAGGCACATGGCTACACCTTC.

This chain uses TRBV4-3 with TRBJ2-5; the match to TRBD2 covers 9 bases. This CDR3 has 17 amino acids. After removal of 0 bases from V and 2 bases from J, the junction contained 7 bases not matched to a gene. Germline V CDR1 and CDR2: LGHNA, YSLEER. In DNA form, the CDR3 reads TGCGCCAGCAGCCAAGAGCTAGCGGGGCCCCAACAAGAGACCCAGTACTTC. Translation gives CASSQELAGPQQETQYF.

The genes are TRBV11-2 and TRBJ2-1, with 10 bases matching TRBD2. The CDR3 contains 17 residues. CDR1 SGHAT and CDR2 FQNNGV come from the germline V gene. Trimming removed 3 bases from V and 8 bases from J; junction bases left unmatched: 13. This CDR3 reads CASSLTFLTSGVDEQFF. The CDR3, as DNA: TGTGCCAGCAGCTTGACATTTTTAACTAGCGGGGTCGATGAGCAGTTCTTC.

In its sample, this clone was seen a few times. This chain connects TRBV21-1 to TRBJ1-5. TRBV21-1 is designated a pseudogene. The CDR3 consists of 12 residues. The CDR3 nucleotides read TGTGCCAGCACAGGGGAGGGTCAGCCCCAGCATTTT. Translation gives CASTGEGQPQHF.

The chain is built from TRBV18 and TRBJ1-4, with D unresolved. Germline lookup yields CDR1 KGHSH and CDR2 LQKENI. V lost 3 bases and J 4 bases, leaving 9 bases between the germline ends. This CDR3 is built from 14 residues. This CDR3 reads CASSPSTGNEKLFF. In DNA, the CDR3 is TGTGCCAGCTCACCCTCGACGGGTAATGAAAAACTGTTTTTT.

This clone turned up a few times. This chain joins TRBV19 and TRBJ1-4, with D unclear. V lost 5 bases, J lost 5 bases, and 15 bases lay in between. This CDR3 contains 15 residues. The germline gives CDR1 LNHDA, CDR2 SQIVND (reference sequence). The CDR3 reads CASSPLQRGNEKLFF. The DNA for the CDR3 is TGTGCCAGTAGTCCGTTACAGAGAGGGAATGAAAAACTGTTTTTT.

This clone was observed a few times. The rearrangement joins TRBV10-3 to TRBJ1-1; D may be TRBD1 (5 bases). Germline CDR1 reads ENHRY; CDR2 reads SYGVKD. V gave up 5 bases and J gave up 4 bases, with 11 bases separating them. The CDR3 totals 13 residues. The CDR3 loop reads CAISPQGGTEAFF. CDR3 in DNA: TGTGCCATCAGTCCCCAGGGTGGCACTGAAGCTTTCTTT.

V and J are TRBV7-2 and TRBJ1-5; 7 bases match TRBD1. Germline CDR1 SGHTA, CDR2 FQGNSA. CDR3 length equals 19 residues. J lost 0 bases, V lost 4 bases, and 15 bases had no gene match. In nucleotides, the CDR3 is TGTGCCAGCAGCTCCCGCCCCATCCGGGACAGCTATAGCAATCAGCCCCAGCATTTT. Translating it yields CASSSRPIRDSYSNQPQHF.

J is TRBJ2-7 and V is TRBV30, with 7 bases identical to TRBD2. Germline V gene lookup returns CDR1 GTSNPN and CDR2 SVGIG (reference sequence). The CDR3 runs to 15 residues. The junction had 9 bases not matched to a gene; V was cut back by 2 bases and J by 2 bases. CDR3 DNA: TGTGCCTGGAGTCCGAAGCTAGCGGCAGCCTACGAGCAGTACTTC. Residues: CAWSPKLAAAYEQYF.

This chain uses TRBV5-4 with TRBJ2-5, with 8 bases identical to TRBD2. V shed 1 base, J shed 7 bases, and the junction held 9 bases outside the gene matches. The CDR3 runs to 15 residues. Germline CDR1 reads SGHNT; CDR2 reads YYREEE (reference sequence). The CDR3 DNA is TGTGCCAGCAGCTTGTTTACGGGGGGGGCAGGGACCCAGTACTTC. Protein sequence: CASSLFTGGAGTQYF.

This chain connects TRBV10-3 to TRBJ2-1; 10 bases line up with TRBD2. Germline V lookup: CDR1 ENHRY, CDR2 SYGVKD. V dropped 6 bases and J dropped 4; count of bases not matched to a gene: 3. This CDR3 region has 14 residues. Written as DNA, the CDR3 is TGTGCCATCAGAGGACTAGCGGAGTACAATGAGCAGTTCTTC. It specifies CAIRGLAEYNEQFF.

The table lists this clone with a few counts. The chain links TRBV2 to TRBJ2-5; no clear D gene. Trimming removed 6 bases from V and 0 bases from J, with 8 bases in between. This CDR3 spans 13 amino acids. Germline V gene sequence: CDR1 SNHLY, CDR2 FYNNEI. CDR3 in amino acids: CASRWADQETQYF. CDR3 DNA sequence: TGTGCCAGCAGGTGGGCGGACCAAGAGACCCAGTACTTC.

Points on this clone: At the DNA level, this CDR3 is encoded by other sequences in the same sample as well. The V gene is TRBV28, the J gene TRBJ1-2; D uncertain. CDR3 length: 13 residues. Germline V lookup: CDR1 MDHEN, CDR2 SYDVKM. Trimming left V 3 bases short and J 2 bases short, with 7 bases between. CDR3 in DNA: TGTGCCAGCAGTTTGGGCAGGAACTATGGCTACACCTTC. Its translation is CASSLGRNYGYTF.

The chain has TRBV30 and TRBJ2-7; 9 nucleotides agree with TRBD1. CDR3 length: 16 amino acids. Losses at the gene ends were 3 bases for V and 0 bases for J; bases not matched to a gene: 9. Germline CDR1 reads GTSNPN; CDR2 reads SVGIG (reference sequence). The CDR3, as DNA: TGTGCCTGGAGGAGGTTTGACAGGGGGGCCTCCTACGAGCAGTACTTC. This translates into CAWRRFDRGASYEQYF.

The V and J genes are TRBV4-1 and TRBJ2-5; TRBD2 matches 10 bases. Germline V lookup: CDR1 MGHRA, CDR2 YSYEKL. Trimming cost V 4 bases and J 2 bases; bases outside gene matches: 4. The CDR3 covers 15 residues. This CDR3 reads CASSLGLAVQETQYF. In DNA, the CDR3 is TGCGCCAGCAGCCTCGGACTAGCGGTTCAAGAGACCCAGTACTTC.

This clone was detected only a few times. The J gene is TRBJ2-1, the V gene TRBV11-2; no definite D call. With 1 base removed from V and 0 bases from J, the gap between germline ends came to 7 bases. This CDR3 comprises 15 residues. In germline, CDR1 is SGHAT, CDR2 FQNNGV. The DNA of the CDR3 is TGTGCCAGCAGCTTAGGCCCGAGCTCCTACAATGAGCAGTTCTTC. This sequence encodes CASSLGPSSYNEQFF. Filled out from reference TRBV11-2 and TRBJ2-1, the complete variable domain reads EAGVAQSPRYKIIEKRQSVAFWCNPISGHATLYWYQQILGQGPKLLIQFQNNGVVDDSQLPKDRFSAERLKGVDSTLKIQPAKLEDSAVYLCASSLGPSSYNEQFFGPGTRLTVL.

The genes are TRBV7-9 and TRBJ2-7, with 9 bases that match TRBD1. Germline CDR1 and CDR2: SEHNR and FQNEAQ (reference sequence). CDR3 length equals 15 residues. J was trimmed by 0 bases and V by 5 bases; bases with no gene match: 5. The CDR3 sequence is CASSLGQGSSYEQYF. The CDR3 nucleotides read TGTGCCAGCAGCCTCGGACAGGGGAGCTCCTACGAGCAGTACTTC.

The rearrangement uses TRBV5-1 and TRBJ2-1; 12 bases are shared with TRBD2. Looked up from germline, CDR1 is SGHRS and CDR2 is YFSETQ. The length of the CDR3 is 16 residues. V shed 4 bases, J shed 8 bases, and the junction held 10 bases outside the gene matches. DNA for the CDR3: TGCGCCAGCAGCACCGGACTAGCGGGGTTGATTGATGAGCAGTTCTTC. Translating gives CASSTGLAGLIDEQFF. Full variable domain (missing parts from reference TRBV5-1 and TRBJ2-1): KAGVTQTPRYLIKTRGQQVTLSCSPISGHRSVSWYQQTPGQGLQFLFEYFSETQRNKGNFPGRFSGRQFSNSRSEMNVSTLELGDSALYLCASSTGLAGLIDEQFFGPGTRLTVL.